The source of this T cell receptor beta chain is a study of T cell repertoires in cytomegalovirus infection. Study-level information: The authors relied on CMV epitopes, both recently identified HLA-C-restricted and well-studied HLA-B-restricted. An indication of both CMV infection and matching HLA type came from public TCR beta signatures.

Each CDR3 protein gets one entry after TCRdb re-called the reads with MiXCR. The sample lists approximately 300,000 distinct CDR3 sequences; under 35% were seen once. A note on this clonotype: Its antigen is not identified.

The V gene lost 0 bases and the J gene lost 4 bases, with 16 bases spanning the gap. CDR1 and CDR2 from the germline V gene are DFQATT and SNEGSKA (reference sequence). The CDR3 contains 17 residues. Study results and limitations: Carriers of CMV plus the relevant HLA were identified by cumulative public TCR beta family frequency. There were HLA-C-restricted CMV-specific TCR beta clonotypes dominating the ex vivo response.

The rearrangement joins TRBV20-1 to TRBJ2-6, with D perhaps assigned TRBD1 or TRBD2 (6 bases each). The sequence was collected from a human donor in good health (CMV status not recorded). Some clones in this sample may be carry-over from other donors' samples. The sample here was cultured PBMCs, taken from culture after CMV antigen stimulation. CDR3 in DNA: TGCAGTGCTAGAGACCCCTCCCGGGGGCTCGGGGCCAACGTCCTGACTTTC. Translation gives CSARDPSRGLGANVLTF.